This T cell receptor beta chain was identified in a study of T cell changes during pregnancy in multiple sclerosis. The assay was immunoSEQ multiplex PCR, and TCRdb's table has in-frame clones only and misses some. This table holds some 81,000 clones, around nine tenths found once. The sequence derives from a female donor with multiple sclerosis, enrolled in a pregnancy study. Specimen: peripheral blood, collected before pregnancy.

The CDR3 nucleotides are TGCGCCAGCAAACCGGGACTGAACTCCTACGAGCAGTACTTC. Protein sequence: CASKPGLNSYEQYF. V usage is TRBV10-1 and J usage is TRBJ2-7; D is possibly TRBD2 (6 bases). Trimming cost V 7 bases and J 0 bases, with 13 bases left between them. Germline values: CDR1 WNHNN, CDR2 SYGVQD (reference sequence). CDR3 size: 14 residues.